The rows below give T cell receptor beta chains drawn from one sample of a study of post-analysis software for immune sequencing data. From the PCR reads, TCRdb called clonotypes with MiXCR, one entry per CDR3 protein. This repertoire shows roughly 700,000 distinct CDR3 sequences, roughly 29% found once; its top ten account for around 0.6%. The sample consisted of blood. The receptors stem from a girl aged 5 to 17 with multiple sclerosis. The CDR3 runs from the conserved cysteine through the conserved F or W. Fields, in order: V gene, J gene, clone size, D gene, CDR3 DNA, CDR3 protein. A D gene is named only where the DNA matches it firmly. Rows give clone size only sometimes, using once, few, many, or a class for an expanded clone.

V: TRBV7-2
J: TRBJ2-4
size: few
D: TRBD2
DNA: TGTGCCAGCAGCGCGAAGCGGGAGATCATTCAGTACTTC
CDR3: CASSAKREIIQYF

V: TRBV10-3
J: TRBJ1-4
size: -
D: -
DNA: TGTGCCATCAGTGTGGGCGCAACTAATGAAAAACTGTTTTTT
CDR3: CAISVGATNEKLFF

V: TRBV18
J: TRBJ2-2
size: -
D: TRBD2
DNA: TGTGCCAGCTCATCTCGTAGCCCGGGGGGAACCGGGGAGCTGTTTTTT
CDR3: CASSSRSPGGTGELFF

V: TRBV5-1
J: TRBJ2-5
size: -
D: -
DNA: TGCGCCAGCAGCTTGGGGTTTGGGACAAGGCTAGAGACCCAGTACTTC
CDR3: CASSLGFGTRLETQYF

V: TRBV28
J: TRBJ2-3
size: once
D: TRBD2
DNA: TGTGCCAGCAGTTTAATCGGGAGGGCCGCTAGGACAGATACGCAGTATTTT
CDR3: CASSLIGRAARTDTQYF

V: TRBV15
J: TRBJ2-1
size: few
D: TRBD2
DNA: TGTGCCACCAGCAGAGATGAGGAGACTAGCGGGAGCTCCTACAATGAGCAGTTCTTC
CDR3: CATSRDEETSGSSYNEQFF

V: TRBV12-3/TRBV12-4
J: TRBJ1-5
size: -
D: -
DNA: TGTGCCAGCAGGAGACAGGTCCCGTTGCCCCAGCATTTT
CDR3: CASRRQVPLPQHF

V: TRBV5-6
J: TRBJ2-1
size: -
D: -
DNA: TGTGCCAGGCCGCAGGGGGGAGAGAATGAGCAGTTCTTC
CDR3: CARPQGGENEQFF

V: TRBV5-1
J: TRBJ2-1
size: -
D: -
DNA: TGCGCCAGCAGCTTGGCACAGGGTGAAACTGGGAAAACGTTCTTC
CDR3: CASSLAQGETGKTFF

V: TRBV7-2
J: TRBJ2-4
size: few
D: TRBD2
DNA: TGTGCCAGCAGCTTAGATGGCGGGAGTCTTCAGTACTTC
CDR3: CASSLDGGSLQYF

V: TRBV5-1
J: TRBJ2-7
size: many
D: -
DNA: TGCGCCAGCAGCTCGGGGACGACAATCACCTACGAGCAGTACTTC
CDR3: CASSSGTTITYEQYF

V: TRBV20-1
J: TRBJ1-5
size: few
D: -
DNA: TGCAGTGCAACCGACCCGAGTGGGAGCAATCAGCCCCAGCATTTT
CDR3: CSATDPSGSNQPQHF

V: TRBV7-9
J: TRBJ2-7
size: -
D: TRBD2
DNA: TGTGCCAGCAGCAGTACTAGCGGCAGAGGCTACGAGCAGTACTTC
CDR3: CASSSTSGRGYEQYF

V: TRBV5-1
J: TRBJ2-1
size: -
D: -
DNA: TGCGCCAGCAGCTTAGTCCTCGGACGTCCAGGTCGTGATGAGCAGTTCTTC
CDR3: CASSLVLGRPGRDEQFF

V: TRBV5-1
J: TRBJ2-1
size: -
D: TRBD2
DNA: TGCGCCAGCAGGGGTAGCGGGAGCTACAATGAGCAGTTCTTC
CDR3: CASRGSGSYNEQFF

V: TRBV12-3/TRBV12-4
J: TRBJ2-7
size: few
D: -
DNA: TGTGCCAGCAGTTTAGTGGCAGCAAGAACCTACGAGCAGTACTTC
CDR3: CASSLVAARTYEQYF

V: TRBV11-2
J: TRBJ2-1
size: -
D: TRBD2
DNA: TGTGCCAGCAGCTTAGCGCCCGGACTAGTGACCTACAACGAGCAGTTCTTC
CDR3: CASSLAPGLVTYNEQFF

V: TRBV7-8
J: TRBJ2-7
size: once
D: -
DNA: TGTGCCAGCAGCTTGAGTGCTGGGTTCTCCTACGAGCAGTACTTC
CDR3: CASSLSAGFSYEQYF

V: TRBV5-6
J: TRBJ2-2
size: -
D: -
DNA: TGTGCCAGCAGCTTCGGAGGGGCCACCTGGACCGGGGAGCTGTTTTTT
CDR3: CASSFGGATWTGELFF

V: TRBV29-1
J: TRBJ2-7
size: many
D: -
DNA: TGCAGCGCCACCGGCATAGGGACCTACGAGCAGTACTTC
CDR3: CSATGIGTYEQYF

V: TRBV20-1
J: TRBJ2-7
size: few
D: TRBD1
DNA: TGCAGTGCTTTAACAAGGACAGGGAGTCCCTACGAGCAGTACTTC
CDR3: CSALTRTGSPYEQYF

V: TRBV20-1
J: TRBJ1-2
size: few
D: TRBD1
DNA: TGCAGTCGCCCGGGACAGGGGGTCCATGGCTACACCTTC
CDR3: CSRPGQGVHGYTF

V: TRBV19
J: TRBJ2-4
size: -
D: -
DNA: TGTGCCAGTAGTTGGCGAACTGGGGACATTCAGTACTTC
CDR3: CASSWRTGDIQYF

V: TRBV29-1
J: TRBJ2-4
size: -
D: TRBD2
DNA: TGCAGCGTTGATACAGTAGCGGGAAACATTCAGTACTTC
CDR3: CSVDTVAGNIQYF

V: TRBV10-3
J: TRBJ2-1
size: -
D: TRBD2
DNA: TGTGCCGTCAGTGGACTAGCGGGAGAGGATGAGCAGTTCTTC
CDR3: CAVSGLAGEDEQFF

V: TRBV15
J: TRBJ2-7
size: once
D: -
DNA: TGTGCCACCAGCAGAGATCGTTTGAGCTCCTACGAGCGGTACTTC
CDR3: CATSRDRLSSYERYF

V: TRBV4-3
J: TRBJ2-1
size: -
D: -
DNA: TGCGCCAGCAGCCCTGGACGGCTGCTGAACAATGAGCAGTTCTTC
CDR3: CASSPGRLLNNEQFF

V: TRBV5-5
J: TRBJ2-3
size: -
D: -
DNA: TGTGCCAGCAGCTTGGAGTGGAGTGGGGGGGCTGTCGATACGCAGTATTTT
CDR3: CASSLEWSGGAVDTQYF

V: TRBV20-1
J: TRBJ1-6
size: -
D: -
DNA: TGCAGTGCAACGAACTATAATTCACCCCTCCACTTT
CDR3: CSATNYNSPLHF

V: TRBV6-6
J: TRBJ1-2
size: -
D: TRBD1
DNA: TGTGCCAGCAGTTTTACTACGGGACAGGTTGATGGCTACACCTTC
CDR3: CASSFTTGQVDGYTF

V: TRBV20-1
J: TRBJ1-5
size: few
D: -
DNA: TGCAGTGCTAGAGATTTAGCACGTATGGGCAATCAGCCCCAGCATTTT
CDR3: CSARDLARMGNQPQHF

V: TRBV5-1
J: TRBJ2-7
size: -
D: -
DNA: TGCGCCAGCAGGGACGGCAGAGCCTACGAGCAGTACTTC
CDR3: CASRDGRAYEQYF

V: TRBV4-3
J: TRBJ2-1
size: -
D: -
DNA: TGCGCCAGCAGCCAAGAGAGTCATCCAACGCGTAGTGAGCAGTTCTTC
CDR3: CASSQESHPTRSEQFF

V: TRBV20-1
J: TRBJ1-1
size: few
D: -
DNA: TGCACCGCCGCCTGGGCCCCCGGGCGGACTGAAGCTTTCTTT
CDR3: CTAAWAPGRTEAFF

V: TRBV7-2
J: TRBJ2-7
size: few
D: -
DNA: TGTGCCAGCAGCTTAGTGTCCCCACCCGAGCAGTACTTC
CDR3: CASSLVSPPEQYF

V: TRBV2
J: TRBJ1-5
size: -
D: TRBD1
DNA: TGTGCCAGCAGTGAAGAAGGGACAGGGGTCAATCAGCCCCAGCATTTT
CDR3: CASSEEGTGVNQPQHF

V: TRBV20-1
J: TRBJ1-1
size: -
D: TRBD1
DNA: TGCAGTGCTAGAGGCGTAGGACAGGGGGCTCCTGAAGCTTTCTTT
CDR3: CSARGVGQGAPEAFF

V: TRBV15
J: TRBJ2-7
size: -
D: -
DNA: TGTGCCACCAGCAGAGATGGGGTCGACGAGCAGTACTTC
CDR3: CATSRDGVDEQYF

V: TRBV20-1
J: TRBJ2-7
size: -
D: TRBD1
DNA: TGCAGTGCTAGAGCTCAGGGGGCTCCCCACGAGCAGTACTTC
CDR3: CSARAQGAPHEQYF

V: TRBV28
J: TRBJ2-2
size: few
D: -
DNA: TGTGCCAGCAGGCCTACCAGAGGGGCGAACACCGGGGAGCTGTTTTTT
CDR3: CASRPTRGANTGELFF

V: TRBV6-2/TRBV6-3
J: TRBJ2-4
size: few
D: -
DNA: TGTGCCAGCAGCTCCCCGAGCGGCCAAAACATTCAGTACTTC
CDR3: CASSSPSGQNIQYF

V: TRBV20-1
J: TRBJ2-3
size: -
D: TRBD2
DNA: TGCAGTGCTTGGACTAGCCCTAGCACAGATACGCAGTATTTT
CDR3: CSAWTSPSTDTQYF

V: TRBV20-1
J: TRBJ2-3
size: -
D: -
DNA: TGCAGTGCTAGAGATCTAAATACGCAGTATTTT
CDR3: CSARDLNTQYF

V: TRBV29-1
J: TRBJ2-1
size: many
D: -
DNA: TGCAGCGTTGCGGGGGTAGGTGAGCAGTTCTTC
CDR3: CSVAGVGEQFF

V: TRBV2
J: TRBJ1-5
size: once
D: TRBD1
DNA: TGTGCCAGCAGTGAAAGTGGCAGGGGGGGTCGTCAGCCCCAGCATTTT
CDR3: CASSESGRGGRQPQHF

V: TRBV13
J: TRBJ1-4
size: few
D: -
DNA: TGTGCCAGCAGCCCTCGGTCCAGCCAGGAGAGGACTAATGAAAAACTGTTTTTT
CDR3: CASSPRSSQERTNEKLFF

V: TRBV5-5
J: TRBJ1-1
size: few
D: -
DNA: TGTGCCAGCAGCTTGGCAAGCACTGAAGCTTTCTTT
CDR3: CASSLASTEAFF

V: TRBV2
J: TRBJ2-3
size: few
D: -
DNA: TGTGCCAGTCAACGCCAGAGCACAGATACGCAGTATTTT
CDR3: CASQRQSTDTQYF

V: TRBV29-1
J: TRBJ1-4
size: -
D: -
DNA: TGCAGCGTTGGGGTGGCTAATGAAAAACTGTTTTTT
CDR3: CSVGVANEKLFF

V: TRBV6-1
J: TRBJ2-2
size: few
D: -
DNA: TGTGCCAGCAGTGTTACGGCCGGGGAGCTGTTTTTT
CDR3: CASSVTAGELFF

V: TRBV6-5
J: TRBJ2-4
size: few
D: -
DNA: TGTGCCAGCAGTTCACGGGAGATTGGGCTAGCCAAAAACATTCAGTACTTC
CDR3: CASSSREIGLAKNIQYF

V: TRBV10-3
J: TRBJ2-3
size: few
D: -
DNA: TGTGCCATCAGTGAGTCGACCGGGAACACAGATACGCAGTATTTT
CDR3: CAISESTGNTDTQYF

V: TRBV20-1
J: TRBJ2-7
size: -
D: TRBD1
DNA: TGCAGTGCTAGCCCGGGACAGGCGAGCTACGAGCAGTACTTC
CDR3: CSASPGQASYEQYF

V: TRBV20-1
J: TRBJ2-5
size: -
D: -
DNA: TGCAGTGCTCCCGGACAGTTCAGCACAGATGAGCAGTACTTC
CDR3: CSAPGQFSTDEQYF

V: TRBV5-5
J: TRBJ2-7
size: few
D: -
DNA: TGTGCCAGCAGCTTGGGTGTTACGCTAGCGAATTCGGTCTACGAGCAGTACTTC
CDR3: CASSLGVTLANSVYEQYF

V: TRBV7-7
J: TRBJ1-5
size: many
D: -
DNA: TGTGCCAGCAGCCCGGACCCAGGGCAGCCCCAGCATTTT
CDR3: CASSPDPGQPQHF

V: TRBV15
J: TRBJ1-2
size: -
D: -
DNA: TGTGCCACCAGCGTCCGACGAGGGTTATTATTCTATGGCTACACCTTC
CDR3: CATSVRRGLLFYGYTF

V: TRBV24-1
J: TRBJ2-3
size: few
D: -
DNA: TGTGCCACCAGTGATAGGAGGCAGGGCCCAGATACGCAGTATTTT
CDR3: CATSDRRQGPDTQYF

V: TRBV2
J: TRBJ1-2
size: -
D: -
DNA: TGTGCCAGCAGCGCCTCTGGAGGACGTGGCTACACCTTC
CDR3: CASSASGGRGYTF